This TCR beta chain was captured by sequencing in a study of blood T cells in healthy people across ages. Alongside a J-beta primer mix, a sample-barcoded 5' primer served in a second PCR lasting about 7 to 12 cycles. TCRdb reanalysed the 5' RACE reads using MiXCR and keeps one entry per CDR3 protein. This table holds 1.6 million or so distinct CDR3 sequences, 30% to 35% found once. This clonotype was observed many times. No antigen is known for it. The study, taken as a whole, reports: Lack of knowledge of donor CMV status possibly confounded expanded clonotype changes.

They isolated at least 7 million PBMCs from each sample. The CDR3 runs to 13 residues. Between the trimmed V and J ends, which lost 1 base and 4 bases, there was a span of 7 bases. The germline CDR1 and CDR2 sequences are LGHNA and YNFKEQ. The chain employs TRBV4-2 and TRBJ2-5; D is ambiguous. Sequenced material: blood. The receptor was derived from a woman in her 30s in good health. The CDR3 here is CASSQGPRETQYF. CDR3 bases: TGTGCCAGCAGCCAAGGACCTCGAGAGACCCAGTACTTC.